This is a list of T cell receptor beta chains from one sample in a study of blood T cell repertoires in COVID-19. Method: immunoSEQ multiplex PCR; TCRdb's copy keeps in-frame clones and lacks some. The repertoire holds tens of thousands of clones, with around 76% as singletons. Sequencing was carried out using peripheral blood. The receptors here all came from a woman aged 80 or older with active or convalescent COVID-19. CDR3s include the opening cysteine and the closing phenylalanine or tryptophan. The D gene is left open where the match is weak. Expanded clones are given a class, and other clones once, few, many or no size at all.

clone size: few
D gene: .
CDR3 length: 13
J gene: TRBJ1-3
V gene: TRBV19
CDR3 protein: CASSRDKGNTIYF
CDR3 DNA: TGTGCCAGTAGTAGGGACAAGGGAAACACCATATATTTT

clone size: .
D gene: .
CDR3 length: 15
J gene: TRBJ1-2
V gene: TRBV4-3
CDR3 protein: CASSQVQGSNYGYTF
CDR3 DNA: TGCGCCAGCAGCCAAGTTCAGGGGTCAAACTATGGCTACACCTTC

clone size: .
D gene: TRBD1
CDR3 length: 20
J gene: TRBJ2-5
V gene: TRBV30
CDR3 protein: CAWRKARDRDPVGYQETQYF
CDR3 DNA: TGTGCCTGGAGAAAGGCGAGGGACAGGGACCCAGTGGGGTACCAAGAGACCCAGTACTTC

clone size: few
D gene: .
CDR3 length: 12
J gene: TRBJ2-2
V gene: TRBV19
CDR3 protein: CASSPGVGELFF
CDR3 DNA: TGTGCCAGTAGTCCAGGGGTCGGGGAGCTGTTTTTT

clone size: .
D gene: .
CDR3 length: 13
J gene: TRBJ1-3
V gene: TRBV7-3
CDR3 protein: CASSLGRGDTIYF
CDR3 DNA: TGTGCCAGCAGCCTAGGCAGGGGAGACACCATATATTTT

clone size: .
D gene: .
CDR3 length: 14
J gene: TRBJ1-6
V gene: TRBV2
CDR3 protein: CASKEQGPRSPLHF
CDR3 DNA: TGTGCCAGCAAGGAACAGGGACCTAGGTCACCCCTCCACTTT

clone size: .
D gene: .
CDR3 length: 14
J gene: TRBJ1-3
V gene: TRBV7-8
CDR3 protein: CASSLLNSGNTIYF
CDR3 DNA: TGTGCCAGCAGCTTATTAAACTCTGGAAACACCATATATTTT

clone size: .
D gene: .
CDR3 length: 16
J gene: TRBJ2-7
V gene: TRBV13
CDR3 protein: CASSSELGGGAYEQYF
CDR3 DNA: TGTGCCAGCAGCTCCGAATTGGGAGGGGGAGCCTACGAGCAGTACTTC

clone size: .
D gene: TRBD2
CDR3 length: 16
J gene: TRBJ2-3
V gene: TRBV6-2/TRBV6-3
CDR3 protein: CASSYSRRGVLDTQYF
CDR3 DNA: TGTGCCAGCAGTTACTCGAGACGGGGGGTGTTGGATACGCAGTATTTT

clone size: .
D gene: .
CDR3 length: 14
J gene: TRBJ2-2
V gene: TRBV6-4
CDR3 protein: CASSMEGGPGELFF
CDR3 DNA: TGTGCCAGCAGTATGGAGGGTGGCCCCGGGGAGCTGTTTTTT

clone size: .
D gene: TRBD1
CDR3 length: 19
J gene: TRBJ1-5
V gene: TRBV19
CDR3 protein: CASSPPPGGVRYSNQPQHF
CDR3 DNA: TGTGCCAGTAGTCCCCCGCCAGGGGGCGTTAGGTATAGCAATCAGCCCCAGCATTTT

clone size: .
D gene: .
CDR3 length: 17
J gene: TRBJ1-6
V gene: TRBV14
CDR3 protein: CASSQDLPSSYNSPLHF
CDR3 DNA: TGTGCCAGCAGCCAAGACTTACCGAGCTCCTATAATTCACCCCTCCACTTT

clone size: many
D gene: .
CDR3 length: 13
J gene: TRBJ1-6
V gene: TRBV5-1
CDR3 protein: CASSLVFGSPLHF
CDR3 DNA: TGCGCCAGCAGCCTCGTGTTTGGCTCACCCCTCCACTTT

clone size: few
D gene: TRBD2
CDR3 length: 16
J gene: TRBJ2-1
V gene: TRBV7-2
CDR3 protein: CASSFHGSGGIYEQFF
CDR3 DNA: TGTGCCAGCAGCTTCCATGGGAGCGGGGGGATCTATGAGCAGTTCTTC

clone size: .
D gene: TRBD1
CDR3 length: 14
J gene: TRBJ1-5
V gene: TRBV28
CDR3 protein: CASSLGDRAQPQHF
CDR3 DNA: TGTGCCAGCAGTTTAGGGGACAGGGCCCAGCCCCAGCATTTT

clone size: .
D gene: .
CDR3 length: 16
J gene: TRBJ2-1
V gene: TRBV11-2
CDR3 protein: CASHNDRYSQHNEQFF
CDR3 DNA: TGTGCCAGCCATAACGACAGGTACAGCCAGCACAATGAGCAGTTCTTC

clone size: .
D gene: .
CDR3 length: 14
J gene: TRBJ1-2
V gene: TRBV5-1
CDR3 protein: CASSLAGTTGGYTF
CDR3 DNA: TGCGCCAGCAGCTTGGCTGGGACAACCGGGGGCTACACCTTC